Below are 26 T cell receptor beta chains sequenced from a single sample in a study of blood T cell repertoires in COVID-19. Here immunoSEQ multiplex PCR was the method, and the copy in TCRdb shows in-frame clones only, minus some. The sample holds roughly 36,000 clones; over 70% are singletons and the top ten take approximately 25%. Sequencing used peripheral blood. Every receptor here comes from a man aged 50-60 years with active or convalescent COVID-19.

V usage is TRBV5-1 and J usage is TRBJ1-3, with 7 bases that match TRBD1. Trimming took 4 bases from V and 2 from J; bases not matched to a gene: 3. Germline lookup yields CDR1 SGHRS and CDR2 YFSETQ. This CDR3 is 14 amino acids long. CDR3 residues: CASSPGTAGNTIYF. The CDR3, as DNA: TGCGCCAGCAGCCCAGGGACAGCTGGAAACACCATATATTTT.

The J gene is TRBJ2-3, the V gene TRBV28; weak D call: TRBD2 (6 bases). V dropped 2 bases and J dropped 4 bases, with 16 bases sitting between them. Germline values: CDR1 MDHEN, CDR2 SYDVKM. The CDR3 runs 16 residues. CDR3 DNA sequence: TGTGCCAGCAGTTTAGCGGCGGCCTCGGGGGCAGATACGCAGTATTTT. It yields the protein CASSLAAASGADTQYF.

CDR3 sequence: CAWSFPGQRGNTIYF. In DNA, the CDR3 is TGTGCCTGGAGTTTTCCGGGACAGCGTGGAAACACCATATATTTT. This chain connects TRBV30 to TRBJ1-3; TRBD1 matches 7 bases. With V trimmed by 2 bases and J by 3 bases, 7 bases remained unmatched. In germline, CDR1 is GTSNPN, CDR2 SVGIG (reference sequence). This CDR3 has 15 residues.

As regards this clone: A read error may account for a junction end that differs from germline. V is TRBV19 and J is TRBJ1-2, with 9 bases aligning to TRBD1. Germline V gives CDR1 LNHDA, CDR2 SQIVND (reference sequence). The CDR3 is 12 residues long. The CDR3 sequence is CACRDRESGYTF. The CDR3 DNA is TGTGCCTGTAGGGACAGGGAAAGTGGCTACACCTTC.

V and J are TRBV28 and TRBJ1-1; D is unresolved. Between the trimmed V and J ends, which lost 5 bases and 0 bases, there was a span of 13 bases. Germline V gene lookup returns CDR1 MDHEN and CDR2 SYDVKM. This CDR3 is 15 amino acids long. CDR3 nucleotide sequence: TGTGCCAGCAGTCAAAGCACGAGCATGAACACTGAAGCTTTCTTT. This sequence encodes CASSQSTSMNTEAFF.

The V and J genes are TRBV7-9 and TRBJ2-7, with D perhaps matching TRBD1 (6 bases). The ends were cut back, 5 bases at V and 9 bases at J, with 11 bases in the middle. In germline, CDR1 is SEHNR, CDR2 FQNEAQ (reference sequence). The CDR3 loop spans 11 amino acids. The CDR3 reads CASSRQGWQYF. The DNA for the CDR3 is TGTGCCAGCAGCCGTCAGGGGTGGCAGTACTTC.

The DNA of the CDR3 is TGTGCCACCAGTGACCCCGGACAGGGAGGAGATGAGCAGTTCTTC. It codes for CATSDPGQGGDEQFF. The V gene is TRBV24-1, the J gene TRBJ2-1; 8 nucleotides match TRBD1. Germline assignment: CDR1 KGHDR and CDR2 SFDVKD. This CDR3 contains 15 residues. The J segment lost 8 bases and the V segment lost 4 bases, leaving 9 bases of the junction unmatched.

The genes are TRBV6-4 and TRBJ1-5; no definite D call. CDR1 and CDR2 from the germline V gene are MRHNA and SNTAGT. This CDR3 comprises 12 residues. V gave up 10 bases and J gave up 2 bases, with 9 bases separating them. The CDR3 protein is CAMPRGNQPQHF. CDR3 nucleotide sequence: TGTGCCATGCCACGGGGCAATCAGCCCCAGCATTTT.

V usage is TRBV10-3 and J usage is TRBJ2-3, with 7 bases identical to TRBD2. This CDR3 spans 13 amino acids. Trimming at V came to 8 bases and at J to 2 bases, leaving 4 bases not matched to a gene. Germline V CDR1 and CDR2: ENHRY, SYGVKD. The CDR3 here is CAIGGGPTDTQYF. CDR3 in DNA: TGTGCCATCGGGGGGGGACCCACAGATACGCAGTATTTT.

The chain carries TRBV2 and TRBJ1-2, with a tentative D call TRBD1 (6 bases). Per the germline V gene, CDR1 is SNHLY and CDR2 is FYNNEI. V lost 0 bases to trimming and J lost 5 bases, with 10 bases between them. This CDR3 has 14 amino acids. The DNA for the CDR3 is TGTGCCAGCAGTGAAGCCGGGACACCTTATGGCTACACCTTC. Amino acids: CASSEAGTPYGYTF.

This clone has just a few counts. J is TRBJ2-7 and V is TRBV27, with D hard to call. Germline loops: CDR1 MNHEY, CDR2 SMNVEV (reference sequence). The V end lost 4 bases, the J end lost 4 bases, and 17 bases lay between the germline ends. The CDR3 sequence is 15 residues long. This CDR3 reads CASSSRSRVGYEQYF. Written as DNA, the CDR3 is TGTGCCAGCAGTTCCCGGAGCCGGGTTGGGTACGAGCAGTACTTC.

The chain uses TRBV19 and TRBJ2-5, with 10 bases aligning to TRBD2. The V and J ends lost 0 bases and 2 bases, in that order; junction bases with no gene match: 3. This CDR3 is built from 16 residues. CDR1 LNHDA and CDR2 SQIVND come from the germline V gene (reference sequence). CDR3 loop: CASSIDGSGGQETQYF. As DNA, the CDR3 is TGTGCCAGTAGTATAGATGGTAGCGGGGGGCAAGAGACCCAGTACTTC.

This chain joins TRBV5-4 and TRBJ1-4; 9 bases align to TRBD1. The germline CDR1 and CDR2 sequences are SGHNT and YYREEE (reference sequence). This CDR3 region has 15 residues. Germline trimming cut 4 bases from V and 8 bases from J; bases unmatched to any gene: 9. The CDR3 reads CASSPRTGEGEKLFF. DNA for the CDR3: TGTGCCAGCAGCCCGAGGACAGGGGAGGGAGAAAAACTGTTTTTT.

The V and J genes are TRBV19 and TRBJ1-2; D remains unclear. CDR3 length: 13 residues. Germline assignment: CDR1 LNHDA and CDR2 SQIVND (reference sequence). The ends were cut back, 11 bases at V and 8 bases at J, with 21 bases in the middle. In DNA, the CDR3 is TGTGCCGTTACGGGATGGACGGACCAGGGCTACACCTTC. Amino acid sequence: CAVTGWTDQGYTF.

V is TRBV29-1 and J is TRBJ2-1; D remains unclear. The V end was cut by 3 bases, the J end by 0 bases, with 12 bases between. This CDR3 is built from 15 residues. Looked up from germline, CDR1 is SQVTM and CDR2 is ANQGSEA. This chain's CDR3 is CSVEGARSSYNEQFF. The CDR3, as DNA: TGCAGCGTTGAGGGTGCTAGGAGCTCCTACAATGAGCAGTTCTTC.

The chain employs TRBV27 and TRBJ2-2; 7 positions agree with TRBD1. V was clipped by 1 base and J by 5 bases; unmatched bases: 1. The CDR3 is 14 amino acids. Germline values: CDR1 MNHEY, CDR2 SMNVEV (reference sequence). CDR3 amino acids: CASSLWGQTGELFF. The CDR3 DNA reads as TGTGCCAGCAGTTTATGGGGACAGACCGGGGAGCTGTTTTTT.

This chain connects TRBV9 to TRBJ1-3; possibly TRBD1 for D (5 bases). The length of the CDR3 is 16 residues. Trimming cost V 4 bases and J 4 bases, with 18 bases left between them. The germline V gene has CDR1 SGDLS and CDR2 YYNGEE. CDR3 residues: CASSPLGGGIGNTIYF. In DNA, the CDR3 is TGTGCCAGCAGCCCCCTCGGGGGGGGTATCGGAAACACCATATATTTT.

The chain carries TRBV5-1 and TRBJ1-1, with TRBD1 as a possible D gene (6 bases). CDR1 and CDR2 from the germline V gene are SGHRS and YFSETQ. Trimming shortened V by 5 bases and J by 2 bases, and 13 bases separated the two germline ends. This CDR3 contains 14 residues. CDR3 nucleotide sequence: TGCGCCAGCAGAGGACAGAGACAAAACACTGAAGCTTTCTTT. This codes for CASRGQRQNTEAFF.

The CDR3 region is CASRAQGPLEQYV. CDR3 in DNA: TGTGCCAGCAGGGCACAGGGGCCTCTCGAGCAGTACGTC. The V call is TRBV2, the J call TRBJ2-7, with TRBD1 matching over 7 bases. The V gene end was trimmed by 6 bases and the J gene end by 6 bases; junction bases not matched to a gene: 8. The CDR3 is 13 residues long. The V gene's germline CDR1 is SNHLY and CDR2 FYNNEI.

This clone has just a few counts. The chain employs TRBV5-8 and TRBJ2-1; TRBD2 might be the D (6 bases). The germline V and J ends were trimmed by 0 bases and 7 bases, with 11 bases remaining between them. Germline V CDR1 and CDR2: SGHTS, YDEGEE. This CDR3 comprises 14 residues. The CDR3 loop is CASSLGGVFNEQFF. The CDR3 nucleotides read TGTGCCAGCAGCTTGGGGGGGGTTTTTAATGAGCAGTTCTTC.

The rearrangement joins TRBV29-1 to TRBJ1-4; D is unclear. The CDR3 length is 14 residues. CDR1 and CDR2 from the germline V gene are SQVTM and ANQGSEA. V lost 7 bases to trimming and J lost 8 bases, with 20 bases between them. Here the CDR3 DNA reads TGCAGCGCCCTCGGATCGGAGGGCGGGGAAAAACTGTTTTTT. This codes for CSALGSEGGEKLFF.

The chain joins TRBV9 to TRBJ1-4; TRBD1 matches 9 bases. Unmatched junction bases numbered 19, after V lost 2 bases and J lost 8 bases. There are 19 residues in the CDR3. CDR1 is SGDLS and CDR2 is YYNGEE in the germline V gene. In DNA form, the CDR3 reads TGTGCCAGCAGCGTGAAAAAGGGACAGGGTGTCAAGGTTTCGGAAAAACTGTTTTTT. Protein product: CASSVKKGQGVKVSEKLFF.

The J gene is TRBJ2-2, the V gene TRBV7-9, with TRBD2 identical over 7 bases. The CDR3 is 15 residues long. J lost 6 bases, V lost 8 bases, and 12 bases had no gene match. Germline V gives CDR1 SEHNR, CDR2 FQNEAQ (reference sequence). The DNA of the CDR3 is TGTGCCAGCGGGCTCCATGGGACTACGCCCGGGGAGCTGTTTTTT. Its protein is CASGLHGTTPGELFF.

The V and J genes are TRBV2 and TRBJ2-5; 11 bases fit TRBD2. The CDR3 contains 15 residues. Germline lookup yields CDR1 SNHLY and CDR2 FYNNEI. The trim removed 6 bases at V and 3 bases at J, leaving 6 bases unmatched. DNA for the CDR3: TGTGCCAGCAGACTCCTAGCGGGGGGCGAAGAGACCCAGTACTTC. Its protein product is CASRLLAGGEETQYF.

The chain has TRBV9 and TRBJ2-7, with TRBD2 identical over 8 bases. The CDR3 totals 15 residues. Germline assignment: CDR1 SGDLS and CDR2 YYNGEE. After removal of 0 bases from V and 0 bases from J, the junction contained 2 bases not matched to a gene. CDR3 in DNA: TGTGCCAGCAGCGTAGGCGGGAGGAGCTCCTACGAGCAGTACTTC. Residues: CASSVGGRSSYEQYF.

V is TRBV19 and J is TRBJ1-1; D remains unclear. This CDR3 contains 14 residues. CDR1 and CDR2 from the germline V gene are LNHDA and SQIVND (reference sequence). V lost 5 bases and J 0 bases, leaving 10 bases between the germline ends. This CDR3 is CASSWSLLNTEAFF. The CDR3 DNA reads TGTGCCAGTAGTTGGAGTCTCTTGAACACTGAAGCTTTCTTT.